Each of the 4 T cell receptor beta chains below was sequenced from the same sample in a study of shared clonotypes between healthy human individuals. Using immunoSEQ multiplex PCR, the repertoire was profiled, and TCRdb retains in-frame clones only, with some absent. The sample shows hundreds of thousands of clones, approximately 95% of them seen only once. Positive CCR7 selection of CD45RO-negative cells yielded the naive CD8 cells, and terminally differentiated effector memory CD45RA+ cells were excluded. Material for sequencing was naive CD8+ T cells sorted from blood. These receptors were taken from a woman aged 30 to 39 in good health.

The V and J genes are TRBV11-2 and TRBJ2-2, with 9 bases identical to TRBD1. The germline gives CDR1 SGHAT, CDR2 FQNNGV. CDR3 length: 17 residues. After removal of 1 base from V and 0 bases from J, the junction contained 3 bases not matched to a gene. The CDR3 is CASSLAHRGPNTGELFF. The CDR3 nucleotides read TGTGCCAGCAGCTTAGCTCACAGGGGGCCGAACACCGGGGAGCTGTTTTTT.

This rearrangement joins TRBV6-5 to TRBJ2-5, with 7 bases aligning to TRBD1. The CDR3 loop spans 14 amino acids. CDR1 MNHEY and CDR2 SVGAGI come from the germline V gene. The V gene end was trimmed by 5 bases and the J gene end by 2 bases; junction bases not matched to a gene: 5. This chain's CDR3 is CASSTGTVQETQYF. The CDR3 bases are TGTGCCAGCAGTACAGGGACAGTACAAGAGACCCAGTACTTC.

This chain uses TRBV28 with TRBJ2-7; 8 nucleotides align to TRBD1. Unmatched junction bases numbered 9, after V lost 2 bases and J lost 3 bases. Germline CDR1 MDHEN, CDR2 SYDVKM. The CDR3 is 16 amino acids. The CDR3 coding sequence is TGTGCCAGCAGTTTACCAAATCGACAGGGGATCTACGAGCAGTACTTC. Translating gives CASSLPNRQGIYEQYF.

The chain uses TRBV28 and TRBJ2-1; D not resolved. V was shortened by 6 bases and J by 3 bases, with 9 bases between the two germline ends. The CDR3 length is 13 residues. Germline CDR1 is MDHEN and CDR2 is SYDVKM. The CDR3 loop is CASRVGRYNEQFF. CDR3 sequence (DNA): TGTGCCAGCAGGGTAGGCCGCTACAATGAGCAGTTCTTC.